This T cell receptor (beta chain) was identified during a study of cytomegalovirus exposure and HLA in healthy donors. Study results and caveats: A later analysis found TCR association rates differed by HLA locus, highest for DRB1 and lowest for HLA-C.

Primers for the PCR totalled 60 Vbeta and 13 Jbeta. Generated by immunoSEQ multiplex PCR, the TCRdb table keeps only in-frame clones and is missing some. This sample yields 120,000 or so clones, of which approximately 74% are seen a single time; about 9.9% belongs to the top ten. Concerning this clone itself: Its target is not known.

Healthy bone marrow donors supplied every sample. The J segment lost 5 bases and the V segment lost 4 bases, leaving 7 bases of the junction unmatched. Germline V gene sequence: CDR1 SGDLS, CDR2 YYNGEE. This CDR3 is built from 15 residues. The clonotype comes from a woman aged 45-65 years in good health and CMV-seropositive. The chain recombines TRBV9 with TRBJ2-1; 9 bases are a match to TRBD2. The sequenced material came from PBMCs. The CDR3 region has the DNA TGTGCCAGCAGCACCTTAGCGGGAGTTAACAATGAGCAGTTCTTC. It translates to CASSTLAGVNNEQFF.